This section outlines one T cell receptor beta chain sequence together with its context. This specimen comes from a study of blood T cell repertoires in COVID-19. Turning to the study itself: COVID-19 samples collected from the United States, Italy and Spain covered acute and convalescent phases. Sources were T cells, B-cell-depleted T cells, or PBMCs; the material itself was cDNA or gDNA.

Trimming stripped 2 bases from V and 7 bases from J, with 15 bases between. CDR1 MNHEY and CDR2 SVGEGT come from the germline V gene. The CDR3 has 15 residues. In the authors' methods: Using reference gene primer amplification, nucleated cell counts were estimated. Profiling relied on immunoSEQ multiplex PCR, and the TCRdb table lists in-frame clones only, not all of them. The DNA was the basis for D and trimming; V, J and clone size are from that table. The data show 85,000 to 130,000 clones, roughly nine tenths seen once. The V call is TRBV6-2 or TRBV6-3, the J call TRBJ2-1; D uncertain. This receptor was obtained from a human donor in a cohort sampled during active COVID-19. The sequencing input was peripheral blood. CDR3 in DNA: TGTGCCAGCAGTTACGTAGCCCCGGTGCGTAATGAGCAGTTCTTC. It is translated as CASSYVAPVRNEQFF.